This entry lists 21 T cell receptor beta chains sequenced from one sample in a study of T cells after yellow fever vaccination. TCRdb redid the calling of the 5' RACE reads with MiXCR, one entry per CDR3 protein. Among about 350,000 distinct CDR3 sequences listed, about 8.3% were seen once. The specimen was PBMCs, collected more than 35 days after the first yellow fever vaccination. These receptors originate from a man between 18 and 35 years old who received the YFV17D yellow fever vaccine.

CDR3: CASSPGPRLDYYEQYV. CDR3 bases: TGTGCCAGCAGCCCTGGCCCTCGGCTAGACTACTACGAGCAGTACGTC. J is TRBJ2-7 and V is TRBV21-1; TRBD2 was called by the table and not checked on the DNA. TRBV21-1 is designated a pseudogene. The CDR3 spans 16 residues.

V and J are TRBV5-5 and TRBJ2-1, with TRBD2 matching 7 bases. Losses at the gene ends were 1 base for V and 4 bases for J; bases not matched to a gene: 8. Germline V gene data show CDR1 as SGHKS and CDR2 as YYEKEE (reference sequence). CDR3 length: 16 residues. CDR3 in amino acids: CASSLFLREGYNEQFF. CDR3 sequence (DNA): TGTGCCAGCAGCTTGTTTCTCAGGGAGGGATACAATGAGCAGTTCTTC.

This sequence joins TRBV15 and TRBJ2-6, with D tentatively TRBD2 (5 bases). Trimming took off 10 bases at V and 1 base at J, with 17 bases between the two ends. The CDR3 contains 16 residues. CDR1 and CDR2 from the germline V gene are LNHNV and YYDKDF (reference sequence). The CDR3 nucleotides are TGTGCCATCGGTCCGCGGCTAGCTTCTGGGGCCAACGTCCTGACTTTC. Its protein product is CAIGPRLASGANVLTF.

The gene calls are TRBV7-2 and TRBJ2-5; TRBD2 matches at 7 bases. V lost 4 bases to trimming and J lost 4 bases; unmatched junction nucleotides: 12. Looked up from germline, CDR1 is SGHTA and CDR2 is FQGNSA. CDR3 size: 16 residues. The CDR3 DNA reads TGTGCCAGCAGCTCGTTTAGGGGAGGGCCCCGAGAGACCCAGTACTTC. This sequence encodes CASSSFRGGPRETQYF.

The CDR3 here is CASSPRITSETQYF. The CDR3 coding sequence is TGTGCCAGCAGTCCTAGGATCACGTCGGAGACCCAGTACTTC. The chain combines TRBV27 with TRBJ2-5; D remains ambiguous. This CDR3 comprises 14 residues. Germline V gene sequence: CDR1 MNHEY, CDR2 SMNVEV (reference sequence). The V and J ends lost 5 bases and 5 bases respectively, with 15 bases between them.

The chain carries TRBV11-2 and TRBJ2-7; TRBD2 is a possible D gene (5 bases). The CDR3 length is 15 residues. Germline CDR1 and CDR2: SGHAT and FQNNGV. The V and J ends lost 5 bases and 5 bases respectively, with 19 bases between them. CDR3 bases: TGTGCCAGCAGCCGATCCCCGCGGGCCACGGACGAGCAGTACTTC. Translation: CASSRSPRATDEQYF.

This clonotype was seen repeatedly, ten times or more. This chain joins TRBV9 and TRBJ1-6; the D is unclear. The CDR3 is made up of 13 amino acids. Germline loops: CDR1 SGDLS, CDR2 YYNGEE. V lost 0 bases and J lost 6, with 4 bases in between. The CDR3 DNA is TGTGCCAGCAGCGTAGACGGTAATTCACCCCTCCACTTT. Translated, it gives CASSVDGNSPLHF.

Concerning this clonotype: A junction end diverges from the germline sequence, so it may reflect a read error. The rearrangement uses TRBV20-1 and TRBJ2-6; D not resolved. This CDR3 is 18 amino acids long. CDR1 and CDR2 from the germline V gene are DFQATT and SNEGSKA (reference sequence). DNA of the CDR3: TGCTGTGCTAGAGATCCGACGACTGGTAGCTCTGGGGCCAACGTCCTGACTTTC. Encoded protein: CCARDPTTGSSGANVLTF.

J is TRBJ2-1 and V is TRBV6-5; D assignment may be TRBD1 or TRBD2 (6 bases each). Trimming left V 2 bases short and J 7 bases short, with 12 bases between. The CDR3 length is 14 residues. The germline CDR1 and CDR2 sequences are MNHEY and SVGAGI. DNA for the CDR3: TGTGCCAGCAGTTACAGTGGGGGGCGTAATGAGCAGTTCTTC. This gives the protein CASSYSGGRNEQFF.

V usage is TRBV7-2 and J usage is TRBJ1-5; D not resolved. Trimming took 2 bases from V and 6 from J, leaving 8 bases between them. The CDR3 totals 13 residues. Germline V lookup: CDR1 SGHTA, CDR2 FQGNSA. The CDR3 DNA sequence: TGTGCCAGCAGCTTAATTCTGAGTCAGCCCCAGCATTTT. Its translation: CASSLILSQPQHF.

The chain carries TRBV5-6 and TRBJ2-5; no firm D call. Germline V gene data show CDR1 as SGHDT and CDR2 as YYEEEE. Between the trimmed V and J ends, which lost 3 bases and 3 bases, there was a span of 12 bases. The CDR3 length is 14 residues. This chain's CDR3 is CASSWRNTKETQYF. The DNA for the CDR3 is TGTGCCAGCAGCTGGCGCAACACTAAAGAGACCCAGTACTTC.

A word on this clonotype: The junction departs from germline at one end; a sequencing error may be responsible. This rearrangement joins TRBV20-1 to TRBJ2-2; possibly TRBD2 for D (7 bases). CDR1 is DFQATT, CDR2 SNEGSKA, per germline (reference sequence). This CDR3 is 16 amino acids long. The CDR3: CCARDPRGGWSGELFF. The CDR3 coding sequence is TGCTGTGCTAGAGATCCGAGGGGGGGCTGGTCCGGGGAGCTGTTTTTT.

The chain is built from TRBV2 and TRBJ2-7; D gene uncertain. The germline gives CDR1 SNHLY, CDR2 FYNNEI. V lost 11 bases, J lost 0 bases, and 11 bases lay in between. CDR3 size: 12 residues. CDR3 residues: CACSTSSYEQYF. CDR3 coding DNA: TGTGCCTGCTCTACCTCCTCCTACGAGCAGTACTTC.

Only a few counts were recorded for this clonotype. The chain joins TRBV12-3 or TRBV12-4 to TRBJ1-1; perhaps TRBD1 as D (6 bases). There are 10 residues in the CDR3. Deletions cut 8 bases from V and 9 bases from J, with 10 bases between. The CDR3 DNA reads as TGTGCCAGCGCCGACAGGAAAGCTTTCTTT. Translating gives CASADRKAFF.

This clonotype came up many times. This chain connects TRBV7-2 to TRBJ2-6; tentative D call: TRBD2 (6 bases). There are 17 residues in the CDR3. Trimming stripped 1 base from V and 6 bases from J, with 16 bases between. Germline-derived CDR1 and CDR2 are SGHTA and FQGNSA. The CDR3 region has the DNA TGTGCCAGCAGCTTAGGTGGGGACTGGGAAACGGCCAACGTCCTGACTTTC. This sequence encodes CASSLGGDWETANVLTF.

In its sample, this clonotype was seen a few times. The V gene is TRBV20-1, the J gene TRBJ1-2; D is unresolved. CDR1 is DFQATT, CDR2 SNEGSKA, per germline (reference sequence). V shed 1 base and J shed 3 bases, with 9 bases lying between them. CDR3 length equals 13 residues. Here the CDR3 DNA reads TGCAGTGCTAGAGTGAGCACTTACTATGGCTACACCTTC. Its translation is CSARVSTYYGYTF.

This chain connects TRBV12-3 or TRBV12-4 to TRBJ1-2, with 8 positions matching TRBD1. The J segment lost 7 bases and the V segment lost 4 bases, leaving 5 bases of the junction unmatched. This CDR3 region has 13 residues. CDR3 sequence: CASSYQGAGGYTF. The CDR3 bases are TGTGCCAGCAGTTATCAGGGGGCGGGTGGCTACACCTTC.

V usage is TRBV5-1 and J usage is TRBJ1-2; TRBD1 matches 9 bases. Germline V CDR1 and CDR2: SGHRS, YFSETQ. V lost 4 bases to trimming and J lost 12 bases; unmatched junction nucleotides: 10. The CDR3 sequence is 13 residues long. The CDR3 loop is CASSLLTTGGNTF. For the CDR3, the DNA is TGCGCCAGCAGCCTCCTCACGACAGGGGGGAACACCTTC.

This clonotype was recorded at least ten times. The V and J genes are TRBV4-1 and TRBJ2-1; 7 bases are shared with TRBD1. The CDR3 contains 19 residues. V dropped 5 bases and J dropped 4; count of bases not matched to a gene: 20. Germline V CDR1 and CDR2: MGHRA, YSYEKL. CDR3 DNA sequence: TGCGCCAGCAGCGGGCACAGGGTTAGAGGGCCAGGGGGATACAATGAGCAGTTCTTC. It is translated as CASSGHRVRGPGGYNEQFF.

This clonotype was found many times. The CDR3 coding sequence is TGCAGTGCTAGAGTGACAGGGGCGGACGAGCAGTTCTTC. This codes for CSARVTGADEQFF. This rearrangement joins TRBV20-1 to TRBJ2-1; 8 nucleotides line up with TRBD1. Unmatched junction bases numbered 6, after V lost 1 base and J lost 10 bases. The CDR3 covers 13 residues. Germline CDR1 is DFQATT and CDR2 is SNEGSKA (reference sequence).

The V and J genes are TRBV12-3 or TRBV12-4 and TRBJ2-5; possible D gene TRBD2, 6 bases. V lost 2 bases, J lost 7 bases, and 14 bases lay in between. This CDR3 spans 14 amino acids. The CDR3 region has the DNA TGTGCCAGCAGTTTAACTAGCAGGGATGCGACCCAGTACTTC. This encodes CASSLTSRDATQYF.